The sequence of this T cell receptor beta chain was determined in a study of T cell changes during pregnancy in multiple sclerosis. Between the trimmed V and J ends, which lost 4 bases and 4 bases, there was a span of 10 bases. The germline V gene encodes CDR1 SQVTM and CDR2 ANQGSEA. This CDR3 spans 12 amino acids. TCRdb keeps only in-frame clones here, not all; method: immunoSEQ multiplex PCR. The sample consists of almost 55,000 clones, more than 90% of them appearing once. The sequence came from a female donor with multiple sclerosis, enrolled in a pregnancy study. Sequencing was performed on CD8+ T cells from peripheral blood mononuclear cells, taken before pregnancy. This chain connects TRBV29-1 to TRBJ1-1; D is possibly TRBD1 (5 bases). CDR3 in DNA: TGCAGCGTTGGGGGGGGAGGCACTGAAGCTTTCTTT. The encoded protein is CSVGGGGTEAFF.